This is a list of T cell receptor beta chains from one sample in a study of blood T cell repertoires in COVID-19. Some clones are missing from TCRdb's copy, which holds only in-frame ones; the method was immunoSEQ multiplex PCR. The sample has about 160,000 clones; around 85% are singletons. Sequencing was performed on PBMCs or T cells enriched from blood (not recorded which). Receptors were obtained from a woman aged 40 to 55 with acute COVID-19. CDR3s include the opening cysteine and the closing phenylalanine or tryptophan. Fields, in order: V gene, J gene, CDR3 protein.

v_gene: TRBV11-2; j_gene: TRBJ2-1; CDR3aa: CASSPGTGGLGQFF
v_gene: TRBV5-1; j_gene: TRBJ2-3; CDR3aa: CASRQSFEATDTQYF
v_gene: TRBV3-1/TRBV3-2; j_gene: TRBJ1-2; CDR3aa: CASSHHDRDYGYTF
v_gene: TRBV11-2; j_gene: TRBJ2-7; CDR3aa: CASSKTSVEQYF
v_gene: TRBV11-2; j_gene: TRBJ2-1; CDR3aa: CASSQGSYEQFF
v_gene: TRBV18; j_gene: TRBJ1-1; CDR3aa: CASSPNTGKDEAFF
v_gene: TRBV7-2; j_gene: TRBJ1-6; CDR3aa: CASSSGGERNSPLHF
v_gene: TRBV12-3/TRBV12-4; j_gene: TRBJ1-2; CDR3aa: CASSLRTGAYTF
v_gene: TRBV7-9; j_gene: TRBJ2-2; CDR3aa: CASSLVLVANTGELFF
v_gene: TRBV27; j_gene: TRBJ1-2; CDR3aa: CASSRQGSYGYTF
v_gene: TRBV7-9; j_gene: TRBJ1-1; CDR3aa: CASSLVERAEAFF
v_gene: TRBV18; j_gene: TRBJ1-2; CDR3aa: CASSPDSNYGYTF
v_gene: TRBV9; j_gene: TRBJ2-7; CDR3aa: CASSVDLTQGYEQYF
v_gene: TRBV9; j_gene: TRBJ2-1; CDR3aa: CASSVLSGRYNEQFF
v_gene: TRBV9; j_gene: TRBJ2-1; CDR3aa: CASSKSGSGEQFF
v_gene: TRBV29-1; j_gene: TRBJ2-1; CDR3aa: CSVALEVNEQFF
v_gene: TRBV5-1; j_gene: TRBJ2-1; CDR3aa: CASRGGSSYNEQFF
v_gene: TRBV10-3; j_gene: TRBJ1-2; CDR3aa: CAISGGPGQNYGYTF
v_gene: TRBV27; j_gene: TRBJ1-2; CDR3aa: CASSLKGYATGGPLYGYTF
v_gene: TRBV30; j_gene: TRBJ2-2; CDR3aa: CAWSGRVGEELFF
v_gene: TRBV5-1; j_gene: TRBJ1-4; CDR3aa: CASSPDRVSGEKLFF
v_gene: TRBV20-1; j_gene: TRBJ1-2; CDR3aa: CSARQGGYTF
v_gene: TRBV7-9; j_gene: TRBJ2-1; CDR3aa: CASSGGTVYNEQFF
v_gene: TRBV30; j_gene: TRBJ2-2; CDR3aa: CAWRRQAGELFF
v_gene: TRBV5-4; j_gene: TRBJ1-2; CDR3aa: CASSSGDSPIFGYTF
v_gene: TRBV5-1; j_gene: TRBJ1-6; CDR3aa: CASSQRTGGEPLHF
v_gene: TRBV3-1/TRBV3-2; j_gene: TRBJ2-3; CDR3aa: CASSPTFTDTQYF
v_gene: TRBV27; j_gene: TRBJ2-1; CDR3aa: CASSLSRPSYNEQFF
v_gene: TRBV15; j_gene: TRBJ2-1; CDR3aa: CATSRDYVVAGGYNEQFF
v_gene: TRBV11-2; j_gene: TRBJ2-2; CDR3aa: CASSVRDTSTGELFF